This T cell receptor (beta chain) derives from a study of OX40 agonist ivuxolimab in advanced cancers. Study summary: Three patients, one with hepatocellular carcinoma and two with cutaneous melanoma, achieved partial responses.

This CDR3 is 12 amino acids long. The germline V gene encodes CDR1 MDHEN and CDR2 SYDVKM. Data came from immunoSEQ multiplex PCR; TCRdb stores just in-frame clones and leaves some out. The sample contains 38,000 or so clones, roughly nine tenths of which appear only once. The V and J genes are TRBV28 and TRBJ2-3; 10 bases line up with TRBD2. The clonotype originates from an adult with an advanced solid tumor such as melanoma, head and neck, liver or kidney cancer. This specimen consisted of CD4+ or CD8+ T cells sorted from blood, obtained in a trial of the OX40 agonist ivuxolimab. The CDR3 here is CGERGGRDTQYF. The CDR3 nucleotides are TGTGGCGAGCGGGGGGGCCGAGATACGCAGTATTTT.